A single sample gave rise to the 11 T cell receptor beta chains below, sequenced in a study of cytomegalovirus exposure and HLA in healthy donors. It was with 60 Vbeta and 13 Jbeta primers that the PCR ran. Here immunoSEQ multiplex PCR was the method, and the copy in TCRdb shows in-frame clones only, minus some. The repertoire shows 100,000 to 150,000 clones; the top ten hold approximately 0.99%. The specimen sequenced was PBMCs. These receptors all stem from a man between 18 and 35 years old in good health and CMV-seronegative.

The chain couples TRBV30 to TRBJ1-5; 9 nucleotides line up with TRBD1. CDR1 is GTSNPN, CDR2 SVGIG, per germline (reference sequence). This CDR3 has 13 residues. The junction had 3 bases not matched to a gene; V was cut back by 3 bases and J by 6 bases. This chain's CDR3 is CAWSTGGSQPQHF. The CDR3 DNA is TGTGCCTGGAGCACAGGGGGCAGTCAGCCCCAGCATTTT.

The chain has TRBV5-1 and TRBJ2-5, with D hard to call. V lost 1 base, J lost 5 bases, and 15 bases lay in between. Germline CDR1 SGHRS, CDR2 YFSETQ. This CDR3 region has 15 residues. CDR3 DNA: TGCGCCAGCAGCTTGAATAGCCTAGACGGGGAGACCCAGTACTTC. Protein product: CASSLNSLDGETQYF.

This sequence joins TRBV5-6 and TRBJ1-2; TRBD1 is a possible D gene (6 bases). The CDR3 is 12 residues long. CDR1 is SGHDT, CDR2 YYEEEE, per germline. The ends were cut back, 2 bases at V and 11 bases at J, with 13 bases in the middle. CDR3 in DNA: TGTGCCAGCAGCTTACAGGGACGCTGGTACACCTTC. Residues: CASSLQGRWYTF.

This sequence joins TRBV29-1 and TRBJ2-7; TRBD2 matches 12 bases. The CDR3 spans 13 residues. CDR1 SQVTM and CDR2 ANQGSEA come from the germline V gene. J gave up 5 bases and V 6 bases, and 5 bases lay outside the gene matches. CDR3 coding DNA: TGCAGCGTCGTACTAGCGGGAGGACACGAGCAGTACTTC. Encoded protein: CSVVLAGGHEQYF.

This rearrangement joins TRBV14 to TRBJ1-3, with D possibly TRBD1 on 5 matching bases. This CDR3 comprises 16 residues. Germline CDR1 is SGHDN and CDR2 is FVKESK. With 3 bases removed from V and 0 bases from J, the gap between germline ends came to 12 bases. CDR3 region: CASSQWGDSSGNTIYF. For the CDR3, the DNA is TGTGCCAGCAGCCAGTGGGGGGACTCCTCTGGAAACACCATATATTTT.

The chain couples TRBV7-3 to TRBJ1-1; D might be TRBD1 (6 bases). V was shortened by 5 bases and J by 4 bases, with 20 bases between the two germline ends. CDR1 is SGHTA, CDR2 FQGTGA, per germline. The CDR3 length is 16 residues. CDR3 nucleotide sequence: TGTGCCAGCAGCGTACAGGGTGGTAGTGGTAGCACTGAAGCTTTCTTT. Translated: CASSVQGGSGSTEAFF.

This chain connects TRBV6-1 to TRBJ2-5; weak D call: TRBD2 (6 bases). Germline-derived CDR1 and CDR2 are MNHNS and SASEGT. The germline V and J ends were trimmed by 1 base and 2 bases, with 11 bases remaining between them. CDR3 length equals 15 residues. CDR3 amino acids: CASSEVGGAQETQYF. DNA for the CDR3: TGTGCCAGCAGTGAAGTAGGAGGGGCACAAGAGACCCAGTACTTC.

The genes are TRBV5-4 and TRBJ2-1; tentatively, D is TRBD2 (5 bases). Germline-derived CDR1 and CDR2 are SGHNT and YYREEE (reference sequence). Trimming left V 4 bases short and J 1 base short, with 12 bases between. This CDR3 comprises 15 residues. The CDR3 reads CASSPRGKSYNEQFF. CDR3 nucleotide sequence: TGTGCCAGCAGCCCACGAGGGAAGTCCTACAATGAGCAGTTCTTC.

The J gene is TRBJ2-7, the V gene TRBV10-1; 8 bases fit TRBD1. V lost 7 bases and J lost 5; bases outside the gene matches: 10. This CDR3 is built from 14 residues. The germline V gene encodes CDR1 WNHNN and CDR2 SYGVQD (reference sequence). CDR3 sequence: CASNSRTGRDEQYF. Here the CDR3 DNA reads TGCGCCAGCAATTCAAGGACAGGGCGAGACGAGCAGTACTTC.

The rearrangement uses TRBV30 and TRBJ2-7; a weak D match, TRBD2 (6 bases). From germline, CDR1 is GTSNPN and CDR2 SVGIG (reference sequence). The CDR3 loop spans 15 amino acids. Trimming shortened V by 3 bases and J by 2 bases, and 17 bases separated the two germline ends. CDR3 amino acids: CAWRLVGGSPYEQYF. CDR3 coding DNA: TGTGCCTGGAGGTTAGTAGGAGGGAGCCCCTACGAGCAGTACTTC.

The V call is TRBV11-3, the J call TRBJ2-7; D ambiguous. Germline V gives CDR1 SGHNT, CDR2 YENEEA. The V end lost 1 base, the J end lost 0 bases, and 13 bases lay between the germline ends. This CDR3 region has 16 residues. The CDR3 loop is CASSLGGLESSYEQYF. DNA for the CDR3: TGTGCCAGCAGCTTAGGCGGATTGGAGAGCTCCTACGAGCAGTACTTC.